The 4 T cell receptor beta chains presented below share a single source sample, sequenced in a study of blood T cells in healthy people across ages. The authors ran a second PCR of 7 to 11 cycles using a sample-barcoded 5' primer and a J-beta primer mix. TCRdb redid the calling of the 5' RACE reads with MiXCR, one entry per CDR3 protein. In the table there are some 1.5 million distinct CDR3 sequences, about 30% of which are singletons. Sequencing was done on a sample of blood. The receptors here all came from a woman aged 30 to 39 in good health.

This chain joins TRBV29-1 and TRBJ2-3; possibly TRBD1 or TRBD2 for D (5 bases each). The CDR3 loop spans 17 amino acids. Germline CDR1 is SQVTM and CDR2 is ANQGSEA. V was pared by 0 bases and J by 2 bases, with 18 bases between. CDR3 residues: CSVEEVLRGATTDTQYF. Here the CDR3 DNA reads TGCAGCGTTGAAGAAGTCTTACGAGGGGCCACCACAGATACGCAGTATTTT.

This clonotype appeared many times. The chain links TRBV20-1 to TRBJ2-6; D unclear. Trimming removed 6 bases from V and 0 bases from J, with 12 bases in between. This CDR3 has 15 residues. Germline V gene lookup returns CDR1 DFQATT and CDR2 SNEGSKA (reference sequence). In DNA form, the CDR3 reads TGCAGTGCCCTTTCAGGATCCTCTGGGGCCAACGTCCTGACTTTC. This encodes CSALSGSSGANVLTF.

Ten or more counts support this clonotype. This chain connects TRBV12-3 or TRBV12-4 to TRBJ1-5; 7 bases are shared with TRBD1. The CDR3 length is 16 residues. The V gene end was trimmed by 1 base and the J gene end by 1 base; junction bases not matched to a gene: 4. For the CDR3, the DNA is TGTGCCAGCAGTTTAGGGACAGGCGGAAGCAATCAGCCCCAGCATTTT. Translating gives CASSLGTGGSNQPQHF.

A remark on this clonotype: The conserved phenylalanine or tryptophan normally closing the CDR3 is absent here, so this likely arose from a read error. The J gene is TRBJ1-6, the V gene TRBV7-9; D is undetermined. The germline V gene encodes CDR1 SEHNR and CDR2 FQNEAQ (reference sequence). Trimming removed 1 base at V and 6 bases at J, with 4 bases between. The CDR3 has 13 residues. CDR3 amino acids: CASSLEVNSPLHV. The CDR3 coding sequence is TGTGCCAGCAGCTTAGAGGTTAATTCACCCCTCCACGTT.